The next 2 T cell receptor beta chains were all read from a single sample in a study of blood T cells in healthy people across ages. Alongside a J-beta primer mix, a sample-barcoded 5' primer served in a second PCR lasting about 7 to 11 cycles. TCRdb re-derived calls from the 5' RACE reads in MiXCR, one entry per CDR3 protein. The table records more than 1.4 million distinct CDR3 sequences, around two fifths of them present only once. Material: blood. The receptor source for this set is a woman between 18 and 29 years old in good health.

This sequence joins TRBV20-1 and TRBJ2-3, with TRBD2 identical over 9 bases. The CDR3 covers 14 residues. CDR1 is DFQATT, CDR2 SNEGSKA, per germline (reference sequence). Trimming cost V 8 bases and J 4 bases; bases outside gene matches: 10. CDR3 region: CSPLALAGADTQYF. The CDR3 DNA reads as TGCAGTCCCTTAGCCTTAGCGGGAGCAGATACGCAGTATTTT.

Details on this clonotype: A read error may explain this, as a much larger clone is one base away. The chain has TRBV10-3 and TRBJ2-5, with D unresolved. Trimming pared 2 bases from V and 11 bases from J, leaving 12 bases between. The CDR3 length is 12 residues. Germline CDR1 reads ENHRY; CDR2 reads SYGVKD. The CDR3 DNA is TGTGCCATCAGTGAGATAGAGCATGAGCAGTACTTC. It translates to CAISEIEHEQYF.